Presented here are 9 T cell receptor beta chains from one specimen sequenced in a study of T cell changes during pregnancy in multiple sclerosis. The repertoire was sequenced with immunoSEQ multiplex PCR; TCRdb's copy has only in-frame clones and lacks some. The sample holds fewer than 30,000 clones; more than 80% are singletons and the top ten take approximately 6%. The sequencing used CD8+ T cells from peripheral blood mononuclear cells, collected before pregnancy. The receptor source for this set is a female donor with multiple sclerosis, enrolled in a pregnancy study.

This chain links TRBV27 with TRBJ1-1, with D perhaps TRBD1 (6 bases). The length of the CDR3 is 15 residues. V was trimmed by 5 bases and J by 4 bases, leaving 17 bases between them. CDR1 MNHEY and CDR2 SMNVEV come from the germline V gene (reference sequence). For the CDR3, the DNA is TGTGCCAGCAGTCGGGAACAGGGTATGGGCACTGAAGCTTTCTTT. Translating gives CASSREQGMGTEAFF.

V usage is TRBV7-6 and J usage is TRBJ2-3; D call uncertain. CDR1 is SGHVS and CDR2 is FNYEAQ in the germline V gene. V was clipped by 6 bases and J by 6 bases, with 10 bases between them. The CDR3 extends over 12 amino acids. The CDR3 DNA reads as TGTGCCAGCAGTCAATACCGGGATACGCAGTATTTT. It encodes CASSQYRDTQYF.

The rearrangement uses TRBV2 and TRBJ2-2; tentatively, D is TRBD2 (5 bases). V lost 4 bases and J 2 bases, leaving 11 bases between the germline ends. Germline CDR1 and CDR2: SNHLY and FYNNEI. The CDR3 is 15 residues long. The CDR3 protein is CASSAFSENTGELFF. Here the CDR3 DNA reads TGTGCCAGCAGTGCCTTTAGCGAAAACACCGGGGAGCTGTTTTTT.

The chain has TRBV4-2 and TRBJ2-7; D might be TRBD2 (5 bases). There are 15 residues in the CDR3. Trimming removed 0 bases at V and 7 bases at J, with 16 bases between. Germline V gene data show CDR1 as LGHNA and CDR2 as YNFKEQ. CDR3 in amino acids: CASSQEPSGVREQYF. The CDR3 nucleotides are TGTGCCAGCAGCCAAGAGCCCTCCGGGGTTCGTGAGCAGTACTTC.

The chain links TRBV7-3 to TRBJ1-6; 8 bases are shared with TRBD1. From germline, CDR1 is SGHTA and CDR2 FQGTGA. This CDR3 comprises 13 residues. The junction had 5 bases not matched to a gene; V was cut back by 5 bases and J by 11 bases. The CDR3 sequence: CASSPTGGTPLHF. The CDR3 nucleotides are TGTGCCAGCAGCCCCACAGGGGGGACACCCCTCCACTTT.

The rearrangement joins TRBV7-8 to TRBJ2-2; 12 nucleotides align to TRBD2. This CDR3 contains 17 residues. V shed 5 bases, J shed 5 bases, and the junction held 9 bases outside the gene matches. CDR1 is SGHVS, CDR2 FQNEAQ, per germline. CDR3 sequence (DNA): TGTGCCAGCAGCCCCCGACTAGCGGGAGAGCGAACCGGGGAGCTGTTTTTT. It specifies CASSPRLAGERTGELFF. Using reference TRBV7-8 and TRBJ2-2 for the parts outside the CDR3, the full variable domain is GAGVSQSPRYKVAKRGQDVALRCDPISGHVSLFWYQQALGQGPEFLTYFQNEAQLDKSGLPSDRFFAERPEGSVSTLKIQRTQQEDSAVYLCASSPRLAGERTGELFFGEGSRLTVL.

This clone was seen once. The chain couples TRBV5-1 to TRBJ2-1, with TRBD2 identical over 11 bases. With V trimmed by 4 bases and J by 4 bases, 4 bases remained unmatched. The CDR3 is 15 amino acids. CDR1 and CDR2 from the germline V gene are SGHRS and YFSETQ. CDR3 DNA sequence: TGCGCCAGCAGCGCTCTAGCGGGGGGTTACAATGAGCAGTTCTTC. Its translation is CASSALAGGYNEQFF.

The chain combines TRBV7-6 with TRBJ1-5; D perhaps matches TRBD1 (6 bases). The CDR3 totals 15 residues. Trimming pared 4 bases from V and 7 bases from J, leaving 17 bases between. The germline V gene encodes CDR1 SGHVS and CDR2 FNYEAQ. CDR3 nucleotides: TGTGCCAGCAGCTCTTCAGGGGAGGGTAGGCAGCCCCAGCATTTT. Its translation is CASSSSGEGRQPQHF.

This clone has only one observation. The chain links TRBV11-2 to TRBJ2-1, with a possible D match to TRBD2 (6 bases). Between the trimmed V and J ends, which lost 5 bases and 6 bases, there was a span of 14 bases. Germline V lookup: CDR1 SGHAT, CDR2 FQNNGV. There are 14 residues in the CDR3. The CDR3 protein is CASSRLGGGNEQFF. The DNA of the CDR3 is TGTGCCAGCAGCCGTTTGGGGGGAGGCAATGAGCAGTTCTTC.